The clone carrying this T cell receptor beta chain is a singleton in its sample. As yet, its antigen is unknown. This sample is part of a study of immune cell composition in non-small cell lung cancer. Study-wide findings and caveats: Clones >0.5% enriched in tumour were rarer in adenocarcinoma (about 35%) than squamous (about 80%). Smoking pack-years did not significantly correlate with tumour TCR-beta clonality. TIL tumour reactivity correlated with maximal tumour-associated clone frequency in adenocarcinoma.

Normal lung was taken at the farthest possible site, at least 3 cm from tumour. Genomic DNA came from frozen unsorted single-cell suspensions. V dropped 5 bases and J dropped 1; count of bases not matched to a gene: 11. From germline, CDR1 is MNHEY and CDR2 SMNVEV (reference sequence). This CDR3 is built from 17 residues. Assay: immunoSEQ multiplex PCR; the TCRdb copy retains only in-frame clones and omits some. This sample has roughly 8,700 clones, with 65% to 70% found just once. This chain connects TRBV27 to TRBJ2-5, with 9 positions matching TRBD2. Input material: non-adjacent lung tissue. This sequence originates from a human donor with non-small cell lung cancer. CDR3 residues: CASSLYRTSATQETQYF. As DNA, the CDR3 is TGTGCCAGCAGTCTATACCGGACTAGCGCTACCCAAGAGACCCAGTACTTC.